The T cell receptor (beta chain) described here comes from a study of OX40 agonist ivuxolimab in advanced cancers. The wider study: People who had prior anti-PD-1, anti-PD-L1 or anti-CTLA-4 therapy could take part, and roughly 40% had some. Study-wide findings and caveats: On average, CD8+ T cells showed a greater number of expanded clones than CD4+. At 0.1 to 3.0 mg/kg, clonal expansion of CD4+ and CD8+ blood T cells had occurred by week 6.

Only in-frame clones appear in the TCRdb table, and some are missing; sequencing was by immunoSEQ multiplex PCR. The data contain 60,000 to 70,000 clones, about 88% of them singletons. A note on this clone: Its specificity is not known.

Per the germline V gene, CDR1 is SEHNR and CDR2 is FQNEAQ (reference sequence). The CDR3 extends over 15 amino acids. V lost 6 bases and J 2 bases, leaving 15 bases between the germline ends. Baseline, cycle 4 day 1, and cycle 7 day 1 were the blood sampling points. The sequenced sample was CD4+ or CD8+ T cells sorted from blood, obtained in a trial of the OX40 agonist ivuxolimab. The sequence derives from an adult with an advanced solid tumor such as melanoma, head and neck, liver or kidney cancer. The chain has TRBV7-9 and TRBJ2-3; D is unresolved. DNA of the CDR3: TGTGCCAGCAGAAAAGGGCTGTCGGACACAGATACGCAGTATTTT. Amino acid sequence: CASRKGLSDTDTQYF.